This T cell receptor beta chain originates from a study of cytomegalovirus exposure and HLA in healthy donors. Across the whole study: Early release data held approximately 81 million unique TCRs from HLA-typed donors. The study, taken as a whole, reports: There was a cluster of highly shared sequence variants that was likely a sequencing artifact. More clonal expansion characterized HLA-associated TCR beta chains than equally common others in a later analysis. As was reported, the HLA-A and HLA-B alleles of most subjects were accurately predicted from TCR beta sequences.

Of note for this clone: Its antigen is as yet unknown.

The PCR employed 60 Vbeta primers together with 13 Jbeta primers. Sequenced by immunoSEQ multiplex PCR; TCRdb stores in-frame clones only, minus some. The sample shows 150,000 to 200,000 clones, 60% to 80% of them seen only once. Per the germline V gene, CDR1 is SGHAT and CDR2 is FQNNGV. The CDR3 extends over 13 amino acids. V lost 6 bases to trimming and J lost 2 bases, with 10 bases between them. The receptor was derived from a female donor in good health and CMV-seronegative. Sequencing input: PBMCs. V usage is TRBV11-2 and J usage is TRBJ1-1; D not certain. CDR3 sequence reads: CASSYGQNTEAFF. The CDR3 DNA reads as TGTGCCAGCAGTTATGGCCAAAACACTGAAGCTTTCTTT. The entire variable domain, with the rest obtained from reference TRBV11-2 and TRBJ1-1, is as follows: EAGVAQSPRYKIIEKRQSVAFWCNPISGHATLYWYQQILGQGPKLLIQFQNNGVVDDSQLPKDRFSAERLKGVDSTLKIQPAKLEDSAVYLCASSYGQNTEAFFGQGTRLTVV.